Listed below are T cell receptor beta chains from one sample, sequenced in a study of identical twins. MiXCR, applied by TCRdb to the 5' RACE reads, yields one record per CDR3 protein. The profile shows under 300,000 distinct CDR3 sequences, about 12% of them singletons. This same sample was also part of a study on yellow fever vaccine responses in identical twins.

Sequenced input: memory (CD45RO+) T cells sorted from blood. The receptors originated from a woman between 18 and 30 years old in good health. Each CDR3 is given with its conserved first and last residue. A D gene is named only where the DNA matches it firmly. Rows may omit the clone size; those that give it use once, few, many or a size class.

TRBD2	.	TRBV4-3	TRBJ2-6	CASSQYGLAGSYGANVLTF	TGCGCCAGCAGCCAATATGGACTAGCGGGGAGTTATGGGGCCAACGTCCTGACTTTC
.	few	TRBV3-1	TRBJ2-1	CASSQEESSYNEQFF	TGTGCCAGCAGCCAGGAAGAGTCCTCCTACAATGAGCAGTTCTTC
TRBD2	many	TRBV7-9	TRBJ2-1	CASSLETSGKRGFF	TGTGCCAGCAGCTTAGAAACTAGCGGGAAGAGGGGGTTCTTC
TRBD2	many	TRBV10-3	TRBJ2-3	CAISERLAGGSSSTDTQYF	TGTGCCATCAGTGAGCGACTAGCGGGGGGTTCCTCTAGCACAGATACGCAGTATTTT
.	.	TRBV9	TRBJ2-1	CASSVGGSSLYNEQFF	TGTGCCAGCAGCGTAGGCGGCAGCTCCCTCTACAATGAGCAGTTCTTC
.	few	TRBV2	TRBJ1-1	CASSPKTEAFF	TGTGCCAGCAGCCCGAAGACTGAAGCTTTCTTT
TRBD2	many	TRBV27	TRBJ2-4	CASSLTSGGGRAKNIQYF	TGTGCCAGCAGTTTAACTAGCGGGGGTGGTCGAGCCAAAAACATTCAGTACTTC
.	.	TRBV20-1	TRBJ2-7	CSASPGQYEQYF	TGCAGTGCTTCTCCGGGACAATACGAGCAGTACTTC
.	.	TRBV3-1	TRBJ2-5	CASSPGPKRGQETQYF	TGTGCCAGCAGCCCCGGGCCCAAAAGGGGGCAAGAGACCCAGTACTTC
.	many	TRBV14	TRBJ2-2	CASSQVQGGTGELFF	TGTGCCAGCAGCCAAGTCCAGGGTGGCACCGGGGAGCTGTTTTTT
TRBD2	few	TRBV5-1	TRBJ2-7	CASSKGTSLYYEQYF	TGCGCCAGCAGCAAGGGGACTAGCCTGTACTACGAGCAGTACTTC
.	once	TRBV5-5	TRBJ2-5	CASSLPQLETQYF	TGTGCCAGCAGCTTGCCCCAGCTAGAGACCCAGTACTTC
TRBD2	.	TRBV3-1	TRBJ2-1	CASSPGGRANNEQFF	TGTGCCAGCAGCCCCGGCGGGAGGGCCAACAATGAGCAGTTCTTC
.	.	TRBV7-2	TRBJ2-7	CASSLDPSGEQYF	TGTGCCAGCAGCTTAGATCCTAGTGGCGAGCAGTACTTC
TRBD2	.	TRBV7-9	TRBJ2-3	CASRLAGEADTQYF	TGTGCCAGCAGGTTGGCGGGGGAGGCAGATACGCAGTATTTT
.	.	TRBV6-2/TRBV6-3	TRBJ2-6	CASIYKHSGANVLTF	TGTGCCAGCATTTACAAACACTCTGGGGCCAACGTCCTGACTTTC
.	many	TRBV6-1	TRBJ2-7	CASRSLPSPYEQYF	TGTGCCAGCAGATCATTACCCTCTCCCTACGAGCAGTACTTC
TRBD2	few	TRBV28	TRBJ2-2	CASSHGTSGGNTGELFF	TGTGCCAGCAGTCACGGGACTAGCGGGGGGAACACCGGGGAGCTGTTTTTT
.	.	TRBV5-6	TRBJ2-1	CASSLIGASYNEQFF	TGTGCCAGCAGCTTGATCGGCGCCTCCTACAATGAGCAGTTCTTC
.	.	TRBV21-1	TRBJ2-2	CASHPGTGYTGELFF	TGTGCCAGCCACCCAGGGACAGGATACACCGGGGAGCTGTTTTTT
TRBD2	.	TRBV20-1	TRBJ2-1	CSATFSGRASYNEQFF	TGCAGTGCTACCTTTAGCGGGAGGGCATCCTACAATGAGCAGTTCTTC
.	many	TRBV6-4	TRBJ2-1	CASSGETDNNEQFF	TGTGCCAGCAGTGGTGAGACAGACAACAATGAGCAGTTCTTC
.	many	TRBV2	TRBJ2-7	CASSVDYEQYF	TGTGCCAGCAGCGTAGACTACGAGCAGTACTTC
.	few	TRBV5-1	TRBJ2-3	CASSNGGTTLTDTQYF	TGCGCCAGCAGCAATGGTGGGACAACTCTCACAGATACGCAGTATTTT
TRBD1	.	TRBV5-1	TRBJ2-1	CASSLGGTGGNEQFF	TGCGCCAGCAGCTTGGGAGGGACAGGAGGCAATGAGCAGTTCTTC
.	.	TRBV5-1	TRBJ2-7	CASSIGTASYEQYF	TGCGCCAGCAGCATCGGGACGGCCTCCTACGAGCAGTACTTC
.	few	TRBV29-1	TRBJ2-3	CSVDRKALGSPTWDTQYF	TGCAGCGTCGACCGCAAGGCCTTGGGGTCTCCGACCTGGGATACGCAGTATTTT
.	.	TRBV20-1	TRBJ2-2	CSARDPGTTGELFF	TGCAGTGCTAGAGATCCCGGGACCACCGGGGAGCTGTTTTTT
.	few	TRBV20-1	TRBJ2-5	CSTKRGGRETQYF	TGCAGTACAAAGAGGGGGGGCAGGGAGACCCAGTACTTC
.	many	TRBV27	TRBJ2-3	CASSFGSTGYF	TGTGCCAGCAGTTTTGGGAGTACGGGGTATTTT
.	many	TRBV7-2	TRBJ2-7	CASRRGGSYEQYF	TGTGCCAGCAGGAGGGGGGGGTCATACGAGCAGTACTTC
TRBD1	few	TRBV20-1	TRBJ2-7	CSPRQGTYEQYF	TGCAGTCCGCGACAGGGAACCTACGAGCAGTACTTC
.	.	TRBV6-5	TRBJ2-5	CASSYSLIGRKETQYF	TGTGCCAGCAGTTACTCTCTGATAGGGCGTAAAGAGACCCAGTACTTC
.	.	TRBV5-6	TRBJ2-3	CASSLTQNTQYF	TGTGCCAGCAGCTTAACCCAAAATACGCAGTATTTT
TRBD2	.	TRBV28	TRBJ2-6	CASTPTSSAFGANVLTF	TGTGCCAGCACCCCGACTAGCTCAGCCTTTGGGGCCAACGTCCTGACTTTC
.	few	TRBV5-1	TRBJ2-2	CASSLAWTRADTGELFF	TGCGCCAGCAGCTTGGCCTGGACACGAGCAGACACCGGGGAGCTGTTTTTT
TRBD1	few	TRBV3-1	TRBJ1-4	CASSRFTGAATNEKLFF	TGTGCCAGCAGTCGATTTACAGGGGCCGCAACTAATGAAAAACTGTTTTTT
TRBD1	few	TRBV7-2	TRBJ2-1	CASSLRRTGANEQFF	TGTGCCAGCAGCTTGCGGCGAACAGGGGCCAATGAGCAGTTCTTC
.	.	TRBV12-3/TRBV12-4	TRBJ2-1	CASSLVTSQSSYNEQFF	TGTGCCAGCAGTTTAGTGACTAGTCAGAGCTCCTACAATGAGCAGTTCTTC
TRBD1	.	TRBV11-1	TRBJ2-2	CASSFGRGHTGELFF	TGTGCCAGCAGCTTTGGAAGGGGGCACACCGGGGAGCTGTTTTTT
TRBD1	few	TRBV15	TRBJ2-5	CATSGRQGAGETQYF	TGTGCCACCAGCGGTAGGCAGGGGGCAGGAGAGACCCAGTACTTC
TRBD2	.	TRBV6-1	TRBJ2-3	CASIRTSGSFTDTQYF	TGTGCCAGCATCCGGACTAGCGGGTCGTTCACAGATACGCAGTATTTT
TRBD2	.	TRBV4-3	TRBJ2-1	CASSQEGGRGYNEQFF	TGCGCCAGCAGCCAAGAGGGCGGGAGGGGTTACAATGAGCAGTTCTTC
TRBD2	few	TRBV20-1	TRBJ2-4	CSARTIAGGLGNIQYF	TGCAGTGCTAGAACCATAGCGGGAGGGCTCGGAAACATTCAGTACTTC
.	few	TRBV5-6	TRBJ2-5	CASSLEGFLETQYF	TGTGCCAGCAGCTTGGAAGGGTTTCTGGAGACCCAGTACTTC
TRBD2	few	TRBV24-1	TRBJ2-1	CATSAPSGGANEQFF	TGTGCCACCAGTGCACCTAGCGGGGGGGCAAATGAGCAGTTCTTC
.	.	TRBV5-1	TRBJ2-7	CASSLVLAGSYEQYF	TGCGCCAGCAGCTTGGTATTGGCAGGGTCCTACGAGCAGTACTTC
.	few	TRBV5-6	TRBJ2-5	CASSRISKGGETQYF	TGTGCCAGCAGCCGAATTTCTAAGGGGGGGGAGACCCAGTACTTC
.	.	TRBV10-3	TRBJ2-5	CAISEDPGYPETQYF	TGTGCCATCAGTGAGGACCCAGGGTACCCCGAGACCCAGTACTTC
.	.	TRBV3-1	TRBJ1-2	CASSVSSGGYTF	TGTGCCAGCAGCGTTTCAAGTGGTGGCTACACCTTC
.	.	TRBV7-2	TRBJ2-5	CASSLGPGNQETQYF	TGTGCCAGCAGCTTAGGCCCCGGGAACCAAGAGACCCAGTACTTC
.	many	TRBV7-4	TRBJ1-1	CASSFSHEAFF	TGTGCCAGCAGCTTCTCCCATGAAGCTTTCTTT
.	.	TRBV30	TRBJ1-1	CAWNEPGSTEAFF	TGTGCCTGGAACGAACCGGGTAGCACTGAAGCTTTCTTT
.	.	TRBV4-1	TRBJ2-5	CASSSDGKSRETQYF	TGCGCCAGCAGCTCCGATGGGAAATCCAGAGAGACCCAGTACTTC
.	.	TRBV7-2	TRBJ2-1	CASSLAQSNEQFF	TGTGCCAGCAGCTTGGCACAGTCTAATGAGCAGTTCTTC
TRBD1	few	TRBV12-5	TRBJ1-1	CASAPPGQGNTEAFF	TGTGCTAGTGCCCCCCCCGGACAGGGGAACACTGAAGCTTTCTTT